The 18 T cell receptor beta chains presented below share a single source sample, sequenced in a study of shared clonotypes between healthy human individuals. Using immunoSEQ multiplex PCR, the repertoire was profiled, and TCRdb retains in-frame clones only, with some absent. The sample consists of a few million clones, 90% to 95% of them appearing once. Positive CCR7 selection of CD45RO-negative cells yielded the naive CD8 cells, and terminally differentiated effector memory CD45RA+ cells were excluded. The sample consisted of naive CD8+ T cells from PBMCs. The receptors shown here come from a man between 18 and 29 years old in good health. Some clones in this sample may be carry-over from other donors' samples.

The chain has TRBV27 and TRBJ1-2; D is uncertain. The CDR3 consists of 13 residues. Looked up from germline, CDR1 is MNHEY and CDR2 is SMNVEV (reference sequence). V dropped 6 bases and J dropped 0 bases, with 8 bases sitting between them. In nucleotides, the CDR3 is TGTGCCAGCAGATACGGAACTAACTATGGCTACACCTTC. Its translation is CASRYGTNYGYTF.

This chain uses TRBV27 with TRBJ2-5; 8 bases fit TRBD1. V was clipped by 5 bases and J by 1 base; unmatched bases: 18. The CDR3 length is 19 residues. CDR1 MNHEY and CDR2 SMNVEV come from the germline V gene (reference sequence). The CDR3 sequence is CASSPISPAGGAAQETQYF. The DNA for the CDR3 is TGTGCCAGCAGTCCCATTTCCCCGGCAGGGGGCGCCGCCCAAGAGACCCAGTACTTC.

This rearrangement joins TRBV11-2 to TRBJ1-3; D perhaps matches TRBD1 (5 bases). Looked up from germline, CDR1 is SGHAT and CDR2 is FQNNGV. This CDR3 region has 17 residues. Trimming removed 5 bases at V and 2 bases at J, with 19 bases between. The CDR3 loop is CASSLPLHGGAGNTIYF. In nucleotides, the CDR3 is TGTGCCAGCAGCCTTCCACTTCACGGGGGAGCTGGAAACACCATATATTTT.

This clone was seen only once. The same CDR3 also results from other DNA sequences found in this sample. The V call is TRBV19, the J call TRBJ1-1; D remains unclear. The CDR3 spans 13 residues. V was shortened by 5 bases and J by 2 bases, with 9 bases between the two germline ends. Germline values: CDR1 LNHDA, CDR2 SQIVND (reference sequence). For the CDR3, the DNA is TGTGCCAGTAGTCCGGGGAGAAACACTGAAGCTTTCTTT. Its translation: CASSPGRNTEAFF.

The chain links TRBV7-8 to TRBJ2-7; 11 bases are a match to TRBD1. Germline V gene lookup returns CDR1 SGHVS and CDR2 FQNEAQ. CDR3 length: 15 amino acids. J gave up 3 bases and V 4 bases, and 5 bases lay outside the gene matches. CDR3 residues: CASSSRGQGVYEQYF. The CDR3 bases are TGTGCCAGCAGCTCAAGGGGACAGGGGGTCTACGAGCAGTACTTC.

As regards this clone: Different DNA sequences within this sample yield the same CDR3. The chain couples TRBV4-3 to TRBJ2-5; 7 bases align to TRBD1. Per the germline V gene, CDR1 is LGHNA and CDR2 is YSLEER. The trim removed 1 base at V and 5 bases at J, leaving 7 bases unmatched. The CDR3 is 15 residues long. This chain's CDR3 is CASSQGTGAGETQYF. The CDR3 bases are TGCGCCAGCAGCCAAGGCACAGGGGCCGGGGAGACCCAGTACTTC.

This chain connects TRBV19 to TRBJ2-1; D is possibly TRBD1 (5 bases). The CDR3 extends over 15 amino acids. The V gene lost 7 bases and the J gene lost 5 bases, with 18 bases spanning the gap. Germline CDR1 LNHDA, CDR2 SQIVND (reference sequence). CDR3 coding DNA: TGTGCCAGTAATGGCAGGGATGGTTCTGACAATGAGCAGTTCTTC. It specifies CASNGRDGSDNEQFF.

J is TRBJ1-2 and V is TRBV10-3, with 8 bases aligning to TRBD1. This CDR3 contains 14 residues. V trimming: 7 bases; J trimming: 4 bases; junction bases outside the gene matches: 8. The germline gives CDR1 ENHRY, CDR2 SYGVKD. This chain's CDR3 is CAIKVTGESYGYTF. The DNA for the CDR3 is TGTGCCATCAAAGTGACAGGGGAGAGCTATGGCTACACCTTC.

The CDR3 DNA reads as TGTGCCAGCAGCTTGCTTACAGGGATGTTCTACGAGCAGTACTTC. It encodes CASSLLTGMFYEQYF. The chain joins TRBV5-6 to TRBJ2-7, with TRBD1 as a possible D gene (6 bases). This CDR3 comprises 15 residues. Trimming left V 1 base short and J 3 bases short, with 14 bases between. Germline V gene data show CDR1 as SGHDT and CDR2 as YYEEEE. Full variable domain (rest looked up from reference TRBV5-6 and TRBJ2-7): DAGVTQSPTHLIKTRGQQVTLRCSPKSGHDTVSWYQQALGQGPQFIFQYYEEEERQRGNFPDRFSGHQFPNYSSELNVNALLLGDSALYLCASSLLTGMFYEQYFGPGTRLTVT.

This chain uses TRBV4-1 with TRBJ2-1, with D perhaps matching TRBD2 (7 bases). Germline V lookup: CDR1 MGHRA, CDR2 YSYEKL. The CDR3 loop spans 18 amino acids. V lost 4 bases, J lost 4 bases, and 23 bases lay in between. CDR3: CASSRTATGLAAYNEQFF. In DNA, the CDR3 is TGCGCCAGCAGCCGGACAGCCACTGGTCTAGCGGCTTACAATGAGCAGTTCTTC.

The chain links TRBV10-3 to TRBJ2-1; possibly TRBD1 or TRBD2 for D (6 bases each). CDR3 length: 16 residues. CDR1 and CDR2 (germline): ENHRY, SYGVKD. Trimming took 5 bases from V and 3 from J, leaving 17 bases between them. CDR3 in amino acids: CAISTPGGGYYNEQFF. CDR3 nucleotide sequence: TGTGCCATCAGTACCCCCGGGGGCGGCTACTACAATGAGCAGTTCTTC.

The chain uses TRBV7-2 and TRBJ1-2; 7 bases line up with TRBD1. With 5 bases clipped from V and 4 bases from J, the junction kept 4 bases outside the gene matches. CDR3 length: 13 residues. CDR1 is SGHTA, CDR2 FQGNSA, per germline. CDR3 amino acids: CASSETGIYGYTF. The DNA of the CDR3 is TGTGCCAGCAGCGAGACAGGGATCTATGGCTACACCTTC. Using reference TRBV7-2 and TRBJ1-2 for the parts outside the CDR3, the full variable domain is GAGVSQSPSNKVTEKGKDVELRCDPISGHTALYWYRQSLGQGLEFLIYFQGNSAPDKSGLPSDRFSAERTGGSVSTLTIQRTQQEDSAVYLCASSETGIYGYTFGSGTRLTVV.

The rearrangement uses TRBV2 and TRBJ1-1; no clear D gene. Germline CDR1 is SNHLY and CDR2 is FYNNEI. This CDR3 is 13 amino acids long. V dropped 10 bases and J dropped 0 bases, with 12 bases sitting between them. CDR3 bases: TGTGCCACCTCAGACAACCTGAACACTGAAGCTTTCTTT. Protein sequence: CATSDNLNTEAFF.

The CDR3 is CAWSWQYTGELFF. The CDR3 bases are TGTGCCTGGAGTTGGCAGTACACCGGGGAGCTGTTTTTT. The genes are TRBV30 and TRBJ2-2; D unresolved. The CDR3 has 13 residues. Germline-derived CDR1 and CDR2 are GTSNPN and SVGIG (reference sequence). Trimming took 2 bases from V and 3 from J, leaving 7 bases between them.

This sequence joins TRBV7-3 and TRBJ2-7; 10 bases fit TRBD2. CDR1 is SGHTA and CDR2 is FQGTGA in the germline V gene. This CDR3 has 14 amino acids. V lost 7 bases, J lost 4 bases, and 7 bases stayed unmatched. DNA of the CDR3: TGTGCCAGCAACCCTGCTAGCGGGAGTTACGAGCAGTACTTC. It is translated as CASNPASGSYEQYF.

The CDR3 DNA sequence: TGTGCCAGCAGTTACTCGAATCGCGGCAGATCCTACGAGCAGTACTTC. Translating gives CASSYSNRGRSYEQYF. The V call is TRBV6-5, the J call TRBJ2-7; D remains unclear. V shed 0 bases and J shed 1 base, with 13 bases lying between them. The CDR3 totals 16 residues. Germline V gene sequence: CDR1 MNHEY, CDR2 SVGAGI.

The chain couples TRBV2 to TRBJ2-4, with D uncertain. The V end lost 6 bases, the J end lost 0 bases, and 9 bases lay between the germline ends. This CDR3 spans 14 amino acids. Germline V gene sequence: CDR1 SNHLY, CDR2 FYNNEI. CDR3: CASRHKIAKNIQYF. DNA for the CDR3: TGTGCCAGCAGACACAAGATAGCCAAAAACATTCAGTACTTC.

Worth noting for this clone: Other DNA sequences from this sample encode an identical CDR3 as well. V usage is TRBV18 and J usage is TRBJ2-7; D call uncertain. Trimming stripped 0 bases from V and 2 bases from J, with 5 bases between. From germline, CDR1 is KGHSH and CDR2 LQKENI. The length of the CDR3 is 13 residues. CDR3 in DNA: TGTGCCAGCTCACCACCGCAGACCTACGAGCAGTACTTC. Its protein is CASSPPQTYEQYF.